This record concerns one T cell receptor (beta chain) sequence. Its cognate antigen is unknown. V was trimmed by 3 bases and J by 0 bases, leaving 12 bases between them. The CDR3 length is 17 residues. CDR1 SEHNR and CDR2 FQNEAQ come from the germline V gene (reference sequence). CD8 cells regarded as naive lacked CD45RO, were positively chosen for CCR7, and omitted terminally differentiated effector memory CD45RA+ cells. Method: immunoSEQ multiplex PCR; TCRdb's copy keeps in-frame clones and lacks some. The sample gives over 2,000,000 clones, around 95% of which show up once; less than 2% is in the top ten. The record originates from a study of shared clonotypes between healthy human individuals. About the study: Per-donor plates numbered three CD4 naive, three CD4 memory, two CD8 naive and one CD8 memory.

Study outcomes and limitations: Relative to memory subsets, naive subsets generally showed larger estimated richness. Donors were few, which limited the genetic and exposure-history diversity represented.

The sample taken for sequencing was naive CD8+ T cells from PBMCs. This chain connects TRBV7-9 to TRBJ2-6; D is possibly TRBD2 (5 bases). The clonotype comes from a man aged 18 to 30 in good health. Some clones in this sample may be carry-over from other donors' samples. This chain's CDR3 is CASSLYSGSSGANVLTF. The CDR3 nucleotides are TGTGCCAGCAGCTTGTACAGTGGGAGCTCTGGGGCCAACGTCCTGACTTTC.